This T cell receptor beta chain was identified in a study of blood T cell repertoires in COVID-19. Germline loops: CDR1 SGHDN, CDR2 FVKESK. V gave up 1 base and J gave up 4 bases, with 2 bases separating them. This CDR3 is 12 amino acids long. The repertoire was sequenced with immunoSEQ multiplex PCR; TCRdb's copy has only in-frame clones and lacks some. The sample lists 200,000 to 250,000 clones; approximately 83% were seen once. In this sample, this clone turned up once. The chain carries TRBV14 and TRBJ2-1; the D is unclear. The source of this sequence is a woman younger than 45 with COVID-19, enrolled during active disease. The sequencing input was peripheral blood. CDR3 region: CASSQAYNEQFF. As DNA, the CDR3 is TGTGCCAGCAGCCAAGCTTACAATGAGCAGTTCTTC. Using reference TRBV14 and TRBJ2-1 for the parts outside the CDR3, the full variable domain is EAGVTQFPSHSVIEKGQTVTLRCDPISGHDNLYWYRRVMGKEIKFLLHFVKESKQDESGMPNNRFLAERTGGTYSTLKVQPAELEDSGVYFCASSQAYNEQFFGPGTRLTVL.